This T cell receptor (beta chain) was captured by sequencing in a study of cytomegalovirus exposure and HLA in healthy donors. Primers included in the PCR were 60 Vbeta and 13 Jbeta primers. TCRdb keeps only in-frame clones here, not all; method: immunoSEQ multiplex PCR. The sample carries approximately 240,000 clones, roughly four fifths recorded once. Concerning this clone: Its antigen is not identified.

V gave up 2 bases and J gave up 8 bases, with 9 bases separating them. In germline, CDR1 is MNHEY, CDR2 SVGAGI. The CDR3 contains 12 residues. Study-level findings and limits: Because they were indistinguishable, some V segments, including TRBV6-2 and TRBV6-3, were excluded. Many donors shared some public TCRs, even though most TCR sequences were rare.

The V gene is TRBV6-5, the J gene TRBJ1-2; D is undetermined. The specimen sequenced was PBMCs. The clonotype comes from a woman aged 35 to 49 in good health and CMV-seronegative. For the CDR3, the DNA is TGTGCCAGCAGTTACCCCGGTTCCGGCTACACCTTC. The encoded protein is CASSYPGSGYTF.